The text below deals with one T cell receptor beta chain. The data were obtained in a study of control samples from healthy donors and cancer patients. The method was immunoSEQ multiplex PCR; TCRdb's version includes in-frame clones alone and lacks a portion of them. This table holds roughly 150,000 clones, 93% found once. V was clipped by 0 bases and J by 7 bases; unmatched bases: 7. This CDR3 spans 16 amino acids. CDR1 SGHRS and CDR2 YFSETQ come from the germline V gene. The genes are TRBV5-1 and TRBJ1-6; 7 nucleotides match TRBD1. This clonotype was sampled from a man aged 45-65 years in good health. The specimen sequenced was blood. The CDR3: CASSLEGASPNSPLHF. The CDR3 region has the DNA TGCGCCAGCAGCTTGGAGGGGGCCTCGCCCAATTCACCCCTCCACTTT.